This T cell receptor (beta chain) is from a study of Ad26.COV2.S vaccination and SARS-CoV-2 variants. Libraries were prepared by immunoSEQ multiplex PCR; TCRdb keeps only in-frame clonotypes and omits some of them. The profile shows about 400,000 clones, approximately 91% of them singletons. From germline, CDR1 is MNHNS and CDR2 SASEGT. This CDR3 has 17 amino acids. The J segment lost 4 bases and the V segment lost 2 bases, leaving 6 bases of the junction unmatched. The treatment is: roughly 19 received Ad26.COV2.S at low or high dose, single or two shots; roughly 5 received placebo; per-sample allocation not given. It was on day 63 after the first vaccine or placebo injection that samples were taken.

This chain connects TRBV6-1 to TRBJ2-5, with TRBD2 matching over 14 bases. The sequence derives from a person aged 18-60 years who received the Ad26.COV2.S COVID-19 vaccine or a placebo. This specimen was peripheral blood, taken in a trial of Ad26.COV2.S vaccine versus placebo. Here the CDR3 reads CASSERLTSGRGETQYF. Written as DNA, the CDR3 is TGTGCCAGCAGTGAACGGCTGACTAGCGGGAGGGGAGAGACCCAGTACTTC.